These T cell receptor beta chains were read from a single sample in a study of cytomegalovirus exposure and HLA in healthy donors. Profiled with immunoSEQ multiplex PCR; TCRdb holds only in-frame clones, not every one. This sample has 150,000 to 200,000 clones, with roughly 80% found just once. The sequencing input was PBMCs. The receptors stem from a female donor in good health and CMV-seronegative. The CDR3 runs from the conserved cysteine through the conserved F or W. D genes are given only for firm matches. The size entry is marked missing in some rows and otherwise reads once, few, many or a size class.

TRBJ1-1,TRBD1,TRBV6-6,.,CASARDRATNTEAFF,TGTGCCAGCGCCCGGGACAGGGCTACGAACACTGAAGCTTTCTTT
TRBJ1-2,.,TRBV6-4,few,CASSDAPNYGYTF,TGTGCCAGCAGTGACGCGCCCAACTATGGCTACACCTTC
TRBJ1-1,TRBD1,TRBV9,.,CASSVPPTGGTEAFF,TGTGCCAGCAGCGTACCGCCTACAGGGGGCACTGAAGCTTTCTTT
TRBJ2-3,TRBD1,TRBV10-1,.,CASRPGTGGTDTQYF,TGCGCCAGCAGGCCCGGGACAGGGGGGACAGATACGCAGTATTTT
TRBJ1-6,TRBD1,TRBV28,once,CASSFQGANNSPLHF,TGTGCCAGCAGTTTCCAGGGGGCGAATAATTCACCCCTCCACTTT
TRBJ2-7,.,TRBV5-1,.,CASSLEAGLNSYEQYF,TGCGCCAGCAGCTTAGAAGCGGGCTTGAACTCCTACGAGCAGTACTTC
TRBJ2-3,.,TRBV5-1,.,CASSRGTDTQYF,TGCGCCAGCAGCCGCGGGACAGATACGCAGTATTTT
TRBJ2-7,.,TRBV2,.,CASTKSREEQYF,TGTGCCAGCACGAAGTCCCGTGAGGAGCAGTACTTC
TRBJ2-3,.,TRBV6-1,.,CATTLSDWRQDTQYF,TGTGCCACCACCTTGTCGGACTGGAGGCAAGATACGCAGTATTTT
TRBJ2-7,.,TRBV9,.,CASSVDGASYEQYF,TGTGCCAGCAGCGTAGATGGGGCCTCCTACGAGCAGTACTTC
TRBJ2-7,.,TRBV6-6,.,CASSNQGTYEQYF,TGTGCCAGCAGTAATCAGGGAACCTACGAGCAGTACTTC
TRBJ2-7,TRBD2,TRBV27,.,CASRLAGAHEQYF,TGTGCCAGCAGATTAGCGGGAGCTCACGAGCAGTACTTC
TRBJ1-6,.,TRBV30,.,CAWSVRTEVNSPLHF,TGTGCCTGGAGTGTACGGACAGAAGTAAATTCACCCCTCCACTTT
TRBJ1-5,.,TRBV10-3,.,CAISESSGQPQHF,TGTGCCATCAGTGAGTCGTCAGGACAGCCCCAGCATTTT
TRBJ2-3,TRBD2,TRBV30,.,CASLAGDRDTQYF,TGTGCCTCGCTAGCGGGGGATAGGGATACGCAGTATTTT
TRBJ2-2,.,TRBV9,once,CASSVAGGRANTGELFF,TGTGCCAGCAGCGTAGCTGGGGGGAGAGCGAACACCGGGGAGCTGTTTTTT
TRBJ2-7,TRBD2,TRBV9,.,CASSVAGGRGEQYF,TGTGCCAGCAGCGTAGCGGGAGGGCGGGGCGAGCAGTACTTC
TRBJ1-4,.,TRBV19,.,CASSNRQVNEKLFF,TGTGCCAGTAGTAACCGACAGGTTAATGAAAAACTGTTTTTT
TRBJ2-7,TRBD1,TRBV28,few,CASSFGQVYEQYF,TGTGCCAGCAGTTTCGGACAGGTCTACGAGCAGTACTTC
TRBJ2-3,.,TRBV7-7,.,CASRGRGSDTQYF,TGTGCCAGCAGGGGACGGGGGTCAGATACGCAGTATTTT
TRBJ1-1,.,TRBV12-5,.,CASGLTGGNTEAFF,TGTGCTAGTGGTTTAACAGGCGGGAACACTGAAGCTTTCTTT
TRBJ2-2,.,TRBV7-3,.,CASSLGGAGELFF,TGTGCCAGCAGTCTAGGGGGGGCCGGGGAGCTGTTTTTT
TRBJ2-6,.,TRBV5-5,.,CASSPGGITPGANVLTF,TGTGCCAGCAGCCCCGGCGGAATCACCCCTGGGGCCAACGTCCTGACTTTC
TRBJ2-7,.,TRBV4-1,.,CASSQERSGRYEQYF,TGCGCCAGCAGCCAAGAGAGGAGCGGGCGATACGAGCAGTACTTC
TRBJ1-3,.,TRBV19,.,CASSIIAGVPTIYF,TGTGCCAGTAGTATAATCGCCGGAGTACCCACCATATATTTT
TRBJ2-5,.,TRBV5-1,.,CASSLMTQETQYF,TGCGCCAGCAGCTTAATGACTCAAGAGACCCAGTACTTC
TRBJ1-2,TRBD1,TRBV9,.,CASSLLDRGFGGYTF,TGTGCCAGCAGCCTTCTGGACAGGGGATTTGGTGGCTACACCTTC
TRBJ1-1,.,TRBV5-1,once,CASRQANFPNTEAFF,TGCGCCAGCAGACAGGCGAACTTTCCGAACACTGAAGCTTTCTTT
TRBJ2-7,.,TRBV2,few,CASNRDGYSYEQYF,TGTGCCAGCAACAGGGACGGTTACTCCTACGAGCAGTACTTC
TRBJ1-1,.,TRBV19,.,CASSTDKKMNTEAFF,TGTGCCAGTAGCACGGACAAGAAGATGAACACTGAAGCTTTCTTT
TRBJ1-4,TRBD1,TRBV30,.,CAWSVGTTGAYEKLFF,TGTGCCTGGAGTGTAGGGACGACAGGGGCATATGAAAAACTGTTTTTT
TRBJ2-3,TRBD2,TRBV30,once,CAWSYFSGDTQYF,TGTGCCTGGAGTTATTTTAGCGGGGATACGCAGTATTTT
TRBJ1-3,TRBD1,TRBV7-9,once,CASSLAAYRGPGNTIYF,TGTGCCAGCAGCTTAGCGGCGTACAGGGGGCCTGGAAACACCATATATTTT
TRBJ2-5,TRBD2,TRBV29-1,.,CSVGGGRIQETQYF,TGCAGCGTTGGGGGGGGACGGATCCAAGAGACCCAGTACTTC
TRBJ2-7,.,TRBV6-5,.,CASSYSRSSGEQYF,TGTGCCAGCAGTTACTCGAGGTCTAGTGGCGAGCAGTACTTC
TRBJ1-4,TRBD1,TRBV18,.,CASSPGQGVTNEKLFF,TGTGCCAGCTCACCCGGGCAGGGGGTGACTAATGAAAAACTGTTTTTT
TRBJ2-4,TRBD1,TRBV7-2,.,CASSTGTGSDIQYF,TGTGCCAGCAGCACAGGGACAGGGTCTGACATTCAGTACTTC
TRBJ2-1,.,TRBV5-4,.,CASSLTAGSYNEQFF,TGTGCCAGCAGCTTGACGGCAGGTTCCTACAATGAGCAGTTCTTC
TRBJ1-1,.,TRBV9,.,CASSEQSRTEAFF,TGTGCCAGCAGCGAACAGAGCAGGACTGAAGCTTTCTTT
TRBJ1-5,.,TRBV19,.,CASSPSSSNQPQHF,TGTGCCAGTAGTCCGTCTAGCAGCAATCAGCCCCAGCATTTT
TRBJ2-6,TRBD1,TRBV4-2,once,CASSPRDRGTGANVLTF,TGTGCCAGCAGCCCCCGGGACAGGGGAACTGGGGCCAACGTCCTGACTTTC
TRBJ2-7,TRBD2,TRBV15,.,CATSRDMTASGSCEQYF,TGTGCCACCAGCAGAGACATGACGGCTAGCGGGTCCTGCGAGCAGTACTTC
TRBJ2-5,.,TRBV10-3,few,CAISEYRGAQETQYF,TGTGCCATCAGTGAGTACCGGGGGGCGCAAGAGACCCAGTACTTC
TRBJ1-1,.,TRBV5-1,.,CASSRGGGDTEAFF,TGCGCCAGCTCTAGGGGAGGGGGGGACACTGAAGCTTTCTTT
TRBJ1-1,TRBD1,TRBV2,.,CASSASGQLEAFF,TGTGCCAGCAGTGCCTCGGGACAGTTAGAAGCTTTCTTT
TRBJ2-2,TRBD1,TRBV9,.,CASSVLGPGQTKAGELFF,TGTGCCAGCAGCGTTCTAGGTCCGGGACAGACGAAAGCCGGGGAGCTGTTTTTT
TRBJ1-2,TRBD1,TRBV19,.,CASSIAGGGGYTF,TGTGCCAGTAGTATAGCAGGGGGCGGCGGCTACACCTTC
TRBJ2-7,TRBD1,TRBV5-4,.,CASSLDRAILEQYF,TGTGCCAGCAGCCTCGACAGGGCGATACTCGAGCAGTACTTC
TRBJ2-7,.,TRBV5-6,.,CASSLLSRDSDSEQYF,TGTGCCAGCAGCCTCCTCTCCCGGGACTCGGATTCCGAGCAGTACTTC
TRBJ1-2,.,TRBV27,.,CASSPLENESYTF,TGTGCCAGCAGTCCACTGGAGAATGAGAGCTACACCTTC
TRBJ2-7,TRBD1,TRBV27,.,CASSPGPGTGRYEQYF,TGTGCCAGCAGTCCGGGGCCCGGGACAGGGCGATACGAGCAGTACTTC
TRBJ2-7,TRBD2,TRBV29-1,.,CSVRLAALSYEQYF,TGCAGCGTTCGGCTAGCGGCCTTATCCTACGAGCAGTACTTC
TRBJ2-5,TRBD2,TRBV5-4,.,CASSLGYRTSDMETQYF,TGTGCCAGCAGCTTGGGCTATAGGACTAGCGATATGGAGACCCAGTACTTC
TRBJ1-2,.,TRBV6-5,.,CASSRTNNGYTF,TGTGCCAGCAGTCGGACAAACAATGGCTACACCTTC
TRBJ1-2,.,TRBV2,.,CASRAYGYAGSDGYTF,TGTGCCAGCAGGGCGTATGGCTATGCAGGATCGGATGGCTACACCTTC
TRBJ2-5,TRBD2,TRBV7-2,.,CASSFQRGDQETQYF,TGTGCCAGCAGCTTTCAGCGGGGGGACCAAGAGACCCAGTACTTC
TRBJ2-3,.,TRBV6-5,once,CASSLARPPDTQYF,TGTGCCAGCAGTCTAGCGAGGCCACCAGATACGCAGTATTTT
TRBJ1-1,TRBD1,TRBV7-2,.,CASSPQGWNTEAFF,TGTGCCAGCAGCCCACAGGGGTGGAACACTGAAGCTTTCTTT
TRBJ1-1,TRBD1,TRBV4-1,few,CASSQLGGSEAFF,TGCGCCAGCAGCCAGTTAGGGGGCTCTGAAGCTTTCTTT
TRBJ2-3,TRBD2,TRBV4-2,.,CASSQDRLAGGTSTDTQYF,TGTGCCAGCAGCCAAGATCGACTAGCGGGGGGAACTAGCACAGATACGCAGTATTTT